These T cell receptor beta chains were read from a single sample in a study of blood T cell repertoires in COVID-19. Sequencing used immunoSEQ multiplex PCR; TCRdb keeps in-frame clones, though not all of them. The sample lists over 150,000 clones; 82% were seen once. The sample consisted of peripheral blood. These receptors came from a woman over 75 with active or convalescent COVID-19. The CDR3 runs from the conserved cysteine through the conserved F or W. Fields, in order: D gene, clone size, J gene, V gene, CDR3 protein, CDR3 DNA. The D gene is left open where the match is weak. The size entry is marked missing in some rows and otherwise reads once, few, many or a size class.

D gene: NA; clone size: NA; J gene: TRBJ2-1; V gene: TRBV19; CDR3 protein: CASSRRQGGSYNEQFF; CDR3 DNA: TGTGCCAGTAGTAGACGACAGGGAGGCTCCTACAATGAGCAGTTCTTC
D gene: TRBD1; clone size: NA; J gene: TRBJ2-7; V gene: TRBV29-1; CDR3 protein: CSVLQGTEQYF; CDR3 DNA: TGCAGCGTTTTACAGGGGACCGAGCAGTACTTC
D gene: TRBD1; clone size: NA; J gene: TRBJ2-4; V gene: TRBV5-8; CDR3 protein: CASSLVRTGESSRNIQYF; CDR3 DNA: TGTGCCAGCAGCTTGGTCAGGACAGGGGAGAGTTCGCGAAACATTCAGTACTTC
D gene: NA; clone size: NA; J gene: TRBJ1-5; V gene: TRBV6-6; CDR3 protein: CASSYTGSQPQHF; CDR3 DNA: TGTGCCAGCAGTTACACAGGGAGTCAGCCCCAGCATTTT
D gene: NA; clone size: NA; J gene: TRBJ1-1; V gene: TRBV11-3; CDR3 protein: CASSANQGTEAFF; CDR3 DNA: TGTGCCAGCAGCGCAAATCAGGGGACTGAAGCTTTCTTT
D gene: TRBD1; clone size: once; J gene: TRBJ1-4; V gene: TRBV5-1; CDR3 protein: CASSDEQGWGEKLFF; CDR3 DNA: TGCGCCAGCAGTGACGAACAGGGGTGGGGTGAAAAACTGTTTTTT
D gene: TRBD2; clone size: NA; J gene: TRBJ2-7; V gene: TRBV2; CDR3 protein: CASTLAGDRYEQYF; CDR3 DNA: TGTGCCAGCACCCTAGCGGGAGATAGGTACGAGCAGTACTTC
D gene: NA; clone size: once; J gene: TRBJ1-2; V gene: TRBV6-5; CDR3 protein: CASSPTKRSNYGYTF; CDR3 DNA: TGTGCCAGCAGCCCCACCAAGCGATCTAACTATGGCTACACCTTC
D gene: TRBD1; clone size: NA; J gene: TRBJ1-2; V gene: TRBV7-3; CDR3 protein: CASSPGGTGLDGYTF; CDR3 DNA: TGTGCCAGCAGCCCAGGCGGGACAGGGTTAGATGGCTACACCTTC
D gene: TRBD2; clone size: NA; J gene: TRBJ2-2; V gene: TRBV11-2; CDR3 protein: CASSVGLAGSTGELFF; CDR3 DNA: TGTGCCAGCAGCGTGGGACTAGCGGGTTCCACCGGGGAGCTGTTTTTT
D gene: TRBD1; clone size: NA; J gene: TRBJ1-2; V gene: TRBV6-1; CDR3 protein: CASSDWGQPHGYTF; CDR3 DNA: TGTGCCAGCAGTGATTGGGGACAGCCTCATGGCTACACCTTC
D gene: NA; clone size: NA; J gene: TRBJ1-2; V gene: TRBV15; CDR3 protein: CATSRDTGGYTF; CDR3 DNA: TGTGCCACCAGCAGAGATACGGGTGGCTACACCTTC
D gene: NA; clone size: NA; J gene: TRBJ1-1; V gene: TRBV3-1/TRBV3-2; CDR3 protein: CASSQAGLGTEAFF; CDR3 DNA: TGTGCCAGCAGCCAAGCAGGGCTGGGCACTGAAGCTTTCTTT
D gene: TRBD2; clone size: NA; J gene: TRBJ2-5; V gene: TRBV6-6; CDR3 protein: CASSILAGAAETQYF; CDR3 DNA: TGTGCCAGCAGCATCCTGGCGGGAGCGGCCGAGACCCAGTACTTC
D gene: NA; clone size: few; J gene: TRBJ1-3; V gene: TRBV3-1/TRBV3-2; CDR3 protein: CASSQDGGGFTIYF; CDR3 DNA: TGTGCCAGCAGCCAAGATGGGGGGGGCTTCACCATATATTTT
D gene: TRBD1; clone size: NA; J gene: TRBJ1-5; V gene: TRBV28; CDR3 protein: CASSQVPTGVSNQPQHF; CDR3 DNA: TGTGCCAGCTCCCAGGTCCCGACAGGGGTAAGCAATCAGCCCCAGCATTTT
D gene: NA; clone size: NA; J gene: TRBJ1-1; V gene: TRBV10-1; CDR3 protein: CASSESGGNTEAFF; CDR3 DNA: TGCGCCAGCAGCGAGTCCGGGGGGAACACTGAAGCTTTCTTT
D gene: NA; clone size: NA; J gene: TRBJ2-5; V gene: TRBV5-4; CDR3 protein: CASSETGVETQYF; CDR3 DNA: TGTGCCAGCAGTGAGACAGGAGTAGAGACCCAGTACTTC
D gene: TRBD2; clone size: NA; J gene: TRBJ2-3; V gene: TRBV11-1; CDR3 protein: CASSSRDYSLTDTQYF; CDR3 DNA: TGTGCCAGCAGCTCCAGGGACTACTCACTTACAGATACGCAGTATTTT
D gene: TRBD2; clone size: NA; J gene: TRBJ2-7; V gene: TRBV6-6; CDR3 protein: CASSSGLAGPHEQYF; CDR3 DNA: TGTGCCAGCAGTTCCGGGTTAGCGGGCCCCCACGAGCAGTACTTC
D gene: NA; clone size: NA; J gene: TRBJ1-2; V gene: TRBV3-1/TRBV3-2; CDR3 protein: CASSQVARGGGYTF; CDR3 DNA: TGTGCCAGCAGCCAAGTCGCCCGGGGAGGTGGCTACACCTTC
D gene: TRBD2; clone size: NA; J gene: TRBJ2-7; V gene: TRBV4-1; CDR3 protein: CASSQDKGVAGHYEQYF; CDR3 DNA: TGCGCCAGCAGCCAAGATAAGGGGGTAGCGGGACACTACGAGCAGTACTTC
D gene: NA; clone size: NA; J gene: TRBJ2-2; V gene: TRBV3-1/TRBV3-2; CDR3 protein: CASSLQGIGELFF; CDR3 DNA: TGTGCCAGCAGCCTACAGGGTATCGGGGAGCTGTTTTTT
D gene: NA; clone size: NA; J gene: TRBJ1-1; V gene: TRBV29-1; CDR3 protein: CSGLKGLSSLNTEAFF; CDR3 DNA: TGCAGCGGATTAAAGGGACTCTCGAGCCTTAACACTGAAGCTTTCTTT
D gene: NA; clone size: NA; J gene: TRBJ1-4; V gene: TRBV19; CDR3 protein: CASRVTGVDNEKLFF; CDR3 DNA: TGTGCCAGTAGGGTAACAGGTGTTGATAATGAAAAACTGTTTTTT
D gene: TRBD1; clone size: NA; J gene: TRBJ1-6; V gene: TRBV4-1; CDR3 protein: CASSQQSGTGASPLHF; CDR3 DNA: TGCGCCAGCAGCCAACAAAGCGGGACAGGGGCTTCACCCCTCCACTTT
D gene: NA; clone size: NA; J gene: TRBJ2-3; V gene: TRBV18; CDR3 protein: CASSLKTGTDTQYF; CDR3 DNA: TGTGCCAGCTCACTCAAGACGGGTACAGATACGCAGTATTTT
D gene: TRBD1; clone size: NA; J gene: TRBJ1-1; V gene: TRBV30; CDR3 protein: CAWSNGQGGNTEAFF; CDR3 DNA: TGTGCCTGGAGTAATGGACAGGGGGGGAACACTGAAGCTTTCTTT
D gene: TRBD1; clone size: NA; J gene: TRBJ1-2; V gene: TRBV6-2/TRBV6-3; CDR3 protein: CASSPTGSDGYTF; CDR3 DNA: TGTGCCAGCAGCCCGACAGGGTCCGATGGCTACACCTTC
D gene: NA; clone size: NA; J gene: TRBJ2-5; V gene: TRBV4-2; CDR3 protein: CASSQPGRFGETQYF; CDR3 DNA: TGTGCCAGCAGCCAACCAGGGAGGTTCGGGGAGACCCAGTACTTC
D gene: NA; clone size: NA; J gene: TRBJ1-2; V gene: TRBV2; CDR3 protein: CASSEAKQGLYGYTF; CDR3 DNA: TGTGCCAGCAGTGAAGCAAAACAGGGATTATATGGCTACACCTTC
D gene: NA; clone size: NA; J gene: TRBJ1-2; V gene: TRBV19; CDR3 protein: CASSIGMVGSYGYTF; CDR3 DNA: TGTGCCAGTAGTATCGGGATGGTGGGAAGCTATGGCTACACCTTC
D gene: TRBD1; clone size: NA; J gene: TRBJ1-2; V gene: TRBV9; CDR3 protein: CASSVKGQGDGYTF; CDR3 DNA: TGTGCCAGCAGCGTAAAGGGACAGGGGGATGGCTACACCTTC
D gene: NA; clone size: once; J gene: TRBJ1-1; V gene: TRBV2; CDR3 protein: CASMGRNTEAFF; CDR3 DNA: TGTGCCAGCATGGGCCGTAACACTGAAGCTTTCTTT
D gene: NA; clone size: NA; J gene: TRBJ2-2; V gene: TRBV9; CDR3 protein: CASSVRGGNTGELFF; CDR3 DNA: TGTGCCAGCAGCGTTAGAGGGGGGAACACCGGGGAGCTGTTTTTT
D gene: TRBD2; clone size: NA; J gene: TRBJ2-3; V gene: TRBV5-4; CDR3 protein: CASSPTRGADTQYF; CDR3 DNA: TGTGCCAGCAGCCCCACGCGGGGGGCAGATACGCAGTATTTT
D gene: TRBD2; clone size: NA; J gene: TRBJ2-7; V gene: TRBV20-1; CDR3 protein: CSASSVRLAGEQYF; CDR3 DNA: TGCAGTGCAAGTAGTGTTCGCCTAGCGGGAGAGCAGTACTTC
D gene: TRBD1; clone size: NA; J gene: TRBJ1-1; V gene: TRBV19; CDR3 protein: CASTPGVTGASEAFF; CDR3 DNA: TGTGCCAGTACCCCAGGGGTGACAGGGGCAAGTGAAGCTTTCTTT
D gene: TRBD2; clone size: NA; J gene: TRBJ2-3; V gene: TRBV5-5; CDR3 protein: CASSLSGRWDTQYF; CDR3 DNA: TGTGCCAGCAGCTTGAGCGGGAGATGGGATACGCAGTATTTT
D gene: NA; clone size: NA; J gene: TRBJ1-1; V gene: TRBV12-3/TRBV12-4; CDR3 protein: CASSNPEREAFF; CDR3 DNA: TGTGCCAGCAGCAATCCCGAGAGGGAAGCTTTCTTT
D gene: NA; clone size: NA; J gene: TRBJ1-3; V gene: TRBV5-1; CDR3 protein: CASSLGQAGNTIYF; CDR3 DNA: TGCGCCAGCAGCTTAGGACAAGCTGGAAACACCATATATTTT
D gene: NA; clone size: NA; J gene: TRBJ1-5; V gene: TRBV20-1; CDR3 protein: CSASYRSSNQPQHF; CDR3 DNA: TGCAGTGCTAGTTACAGGAGTAGCAATCAGCCCCAGCATTTT
D gene: TRBD1; clone size: NA; J gene: TRBJ2-1; V gene: TRBV5-1; CDR3 protein: CASSLVTGLGREQFF; CDR3 DNA: TGCGCCAGCAGCTTGGTGACAGGGTTAGGACGGGAGCAGTTCTTC
D gene: NA; clone size: NA; J gene: TRBJ2-7; V gene: TRBV2; CDR3 protein: CASSSNRYEQYF; CDR3 DNA: TGTGCCAGCAGCTCAAACAGGTACGAGCAGTACTTC
D gene: NA; clone size: NA; J gene: TRBJ2-2; V gene: TRBV5-5; CDR3 protein: CASSSTSGQGFWTGELFF; CDR3 DNA: TGTGCCAGCAGCTCAACCTCGGGACAAGGATTTTGGACCGGGGAGCTGTTTTTT
D gene: NA; clone size: NA; J gene: TRBJ1-2; V gene: TRBV24-1; CDR3 protein: CATSDLSAGFGYTF; CDR3 DNA: TGTGCCACCAGTGATTTGTCGGCGGGCTTCGGCTACACCTTC
D gene: NA; clone size: NA; J gene: TRBJ2-7; V gene: TRBV5-1; CDR3 protein: CASSLVTGRNEQYF; CDR3 DNA: TGCGCCAGCAGCTTAGTGACAGGGAGGAACGAGCAGTACTTC
D gene: NA; clone size: NA; J gene: TRBJ2-1; V gene: TRBV6-6; CDR3 protein: CASILADSYNEQFF; CDR3 DNA: TGTGCCAGCATTTTAGCGGACTCCTACAATGAGCAGTTCTTC
D gene: NA; clone size: few; J gene: TRBJ1-5; V gene: TRBV3-1/TRBV3-2; CDR3 protein: CASSQSGGQPQHF; CDR3 DNA: TGTGCCAGCAGCCAGTCCGGGGGGCAGCCCCAGCATTTT
D gene: NA; clone size: NA; J gene: TRBJ1-6; V gene: TRBV12-3/TRBV12-4; CDR3 protein: CASWRGGNSPLHF; CDR3 DNA: TGTGCCAGTTGGCGGGGAGGGAATTCACCCCTCCACTTT
D gene: NA; clone size: NA; J gene: TRBJ2-1; V gene: TRBV5-1; CDR3 protein: CASSQQPRGDNEQFF; CDR3 DNA: TGCGCCAGCAGCCAACAGCCCAGGGGAGACAATGAGCAGTTCTTC
D gene: NA; clone size: few; J gene: TRBJ2-3; V gene: TRBV3-1/TRBV3-2; CDR3 protein: CASSQGGAGGDTQYF; CDR3 DNA: TGTGCCAGCAGCCAAGGAGGGGCAGGAGGGGATACGCAGTATTTT
D gene: TRBD1; clone size: NA; J gene: TRBJ1-4; V gene: TRBV5-1; CDR3 protein: CASSLRQGALGEKLFF; CDR3 DNA: TGCGCCAGCAGCTTGAGACAGGGCGCTCTTGGGGAAAAACTGTTTTTT
D gene: NA; clone size: NA; J gene: TRBJ1-5; V gene: TRBV7-2; CDR3 protein: CASSQSRGGNQPQHF; CDR3 DNA: TGTGCCAGCAGCCAGTCCAGGGGCGGCAATCAGCCCCAGCATTTT
D gene: TRBD1; clone size: NA; J gene: TRBJ1-1; V gene: TRBV3-1/TRBV3-2; CDR3 protein: CASSRQGGYTEAFF; CDR3 DNA: TGTGCCAGCAGCCGACAGGGGGGATACACTGAAGCTTTCTTT